These 8 T cell receptor beta chains originate from one sample sequenced in a study of shared clonotypes between healthy human individuals. Libraries were prepared by immunoSEQ multiplex PCR; TCRdb keeps only in-frame clonotypes and omits some of them. Among hundreds of thousands of clones listed, approximately 79% were seen once. What was sequenced was memory CD4+ T cells sorted from blood. Indicated subset: CD45RA-negative fraction. Receptors originate from a woman in her 30s in good health.

Only a few counts were recorded for this clone. The rearrangement joins TRBV2 to TRBJ1-5; 8 bases fit TRBD1. V was pared by 9 bases and J by 9 bases, with 10 bases of the junction left unmatched. Germline V gives CDR1 SNHLY, CDR2 FYNNEI. The CDR3 spans 13 residues. The CDR3 bases are TGTGCCAGTCAGGACAGGGCCCTTCGGCCCCAGCATTTT. As protein: CASQDRALRPQHF.

This chain connects TRBV11-1 to TRBJ2-2; D is unclear. V was clipped by 5 bases and J by 5 bases, with 12 bases between them. The CDR3 is made up of 14 amino acids. Per germline, CDR1 SGHAT and CDR2 FQDESV (reference sequence). This chain's CDR3 is CASSLTRSTGELFF. In nucleotides, the CDR3 is TGTGCCAGCAGCCTCACGAGATCAACCGGGGAGCTGTTTTTT.

The rearrangement joins TRBV30 to TRBJ1-2; 10 bases align to TRBD1. V lost 2 bases, J lost 4 bases, and 13 bases stayed unmatched. This CDR3 has 17 amino acids. Germline V gene sequence: CDR1 GTSNPN, CDR2 SVGIG (reference sequence). The CDR3 loop is CAWSRRDRGSSGYGYTF. In DNA form, the CDR3 reads TGTGCCTGGAGTCGCCGGGACAGGGGTAGTAGCGGCTATGGCTACACCTTC.

Comment on this clone: The same CDR3 also results from other DNA sequences found in this sample. This chain links TRBV9 with TRBJ2-1; 8 bases align to TRBD2. From germline, CDR1 is SGDLS and CDR2 YYNGEE. This CDR3 is 15 amino acids long. J was trimmed by 1 base and V by 2 bases; bases with no gene match: 2. The CDR3 spells CASSVTSGSYNEQFF. In DNA form, the CDR3 reads TGTGCCAGCAGCGTCACTAGCGGATCCTACAATGAGCAGTTCTTC.

The chain employs TRBV28 and TRBJ1-5; D may be TRBD1 (5 bases). The CDR3 is 14 amino acids. CDR1 and CDR2 (germline): MDHEN, SYDVKM. V lost 0 bases and J lost 7, with 10 bases in between. CDR3 in amino acids: CASSLWGGGQPQHF. The DNA of the CDR3 is TGTGCCAGCAGTTTATGGGGGGGTGGGCAGCCCCAGCATTTT.

V and J are TRBV27 and TRBJ2-7; possible D gene TRBD2, 6 bases. Germline V CDR1 and CDR2: MNHEY, SMNVEV (reference sequence). V lost 4 bases, J lost 2 bases, and 18 bases lay in between. This CDR3 comprises 16 residues. The CDR3 DNA follows: TGTGCCAGCAGTTCCCTGACAAGGGAGGACCCCTACGAGCAGTACTTC. This translates into CASSSLTREDPYEQYF.

This clone is a singleton in its sample. The chain links TRBV5-4 to TRBJ2-7, with 8 bases matching TRBD2. The CDR3 is 15 residues long. V was clipped by 3 bases and J by 7 bases; unmatched bases: 12. Germline-derived CDR1 and CDR2 are SGHNT and YYREEE (reference sequence). DNA of the CDR3: TGTGCCAGCAGCTGGGGACCGGTAGCGGGGTTAGAGCAGTACTTC. Residues: CASSWGPVAGLEQYF.

The V and J genes are TRBV4-1 and TRBJ1-3, with a weak D call TRBD1 (6 bases). Looked up from germline, CDR1 is MGHRA and CDR2 is YSYEKL. The CDR3 has 17 amino acids. V lost 2 bases, J lost 0 bases, and 14 bases lay in between. The CDR3 DNA reads as TGCGCCAGCAGCCAAAATCCCCTGGGGGCCTCTGGAAACACCATATATTTT. This codes for CASSQNPLGASGNTIYF.